Here is one T cell receptor beta chain with its context. The repertoire was sequenced with immunoSEQ multiplex PCR; TCRdb's copy has only in-frame clones and lacks some. The sample records a few hundred thousand clones, about 85% being singletons. The sample comes from a study of blood T cell repertoires in COVID-19. CDR1 MDHEN and CDR2 SYDVKM come from the germline V gene. Trimming removed 3 bases from V and 6 bases from J, with 20 bases in between. CDR3 length: 16 amino acids. The J gene is TRBJ1-1, the V gene TRBV28, with D maybe TRBD1 (6 bases). The specimen was peripheral blood. The receptor's source is a human donor with COVID-19, enrolled during active disease. The donor label of this sample is uncertain. This CDR3 reads CASSLSGGARKSEAFF. CDR3 DNA: TGTGCCAGCAGTTTGTCTGGGGGGGCGCGTAAGTCTGAAGCTTTCTTT.